These 21 T cell receptor beta chains came from one sample sequenced in a study of post-analysis software for immune sequencing data. Antigens of these TCRs are unknown. Carried by the TCR beta cDNA libraries were unique molecular identifiers. TCRdb re-analysed the PCR reads in MiXCR, keeping a single row per CDR3 protein. This sample yields 550,000 to 700,000 distinct CDR3 sequences, of which about 40% are seen a single time; 1.5% to 2% belongs to the top ten. General study points: In patients, TRBV5-6, TRBV5-1 and TRBV20-1 belonged to several TRBV segments found more frequently than in controls.

Sequencing was done on a sample of blood. These receptors all come from a girl aged 10 to 17 with multiple sclerosis.

This clonotype occurred once. The V call is TRBV3-1, the J call TRBJ2-3, with TRBD2 matching over 9 bases. The germline CDR1 and CDR2 sequences are LGHDT and YNNKEL (reference sequence). CDR3 length: 16 residues. V dropped 6 bases and J dropped 2; count of bases not matched to a gene: 9. The CDR3 is CASRPGLATNTDTQYF. DNA of the CDR3: TGTGCCAGCAGGCCGGGACTAGCAACCAACACAGATACGCAGTATTTT.

The rearrangement links TRBV3-1 to TRBJ2-7, with 7 bases matching TRBD1. V shed 0 bases and J 2 bases; nucleotides not matched to a gene: 1. The CDR3 has 14 residues. CDR1 is LGHDT, CDR2 YNNKEL, per germline (reference sequence). CDR3 loop: CASSQERGPYEQYF. As DNA, the CDR3 is TGTGCCAGCAGCCAAGAGAGGGGGCCCTACGAGCAGTACTTC.

This clonotype appeared a few times. The chain uses TRBV6-5 and TRBJ1-2; no reliable D call. The CDR3 contains 13 residues. Trimming removed 5 bases at V and 3 bases at J, with 10 bases between. The germline gives CDR1 MNHEY, CDR2 SVGAGI. The CDR3 loop reads CASSADGHYGYTF. CDR3 nucleotide sequence: TGTGCCAGCAGTGCGGACGGGCACTATGGCTACACCTTC.

This clonotype appeared a few times. The CDR3 loop reads CASSLEAGPSSYNSPLHF. CDR3 DNA: TGTGCCAGCAGCTTGGAGGCGGGTCCAAGCTCCTATAATTCACCCCTCCACTTT. This rearrangement joins TRBV7-6 to TRBJ1-6; no firm D call. The germline V and J ends were trimmed by 3 bases and 0 bases, with 15 bases remaining between them. The CDR3 extends over 18 amino acids. The germline V gene has CDR1 SGHVS and CDR2 FNYEAQ. Based on the CDR3 plus reference TRBV7-6 and TRBJ1-6, the full variable domain is GAGVSQSPRYKVTKRGQDVALRCDPISGHVSLYWYRQALGQGPEFLTYFNYEAQQDKSGLPNDRFSAERPEGSISTLTIQRTEQRDSAMYRCASSLEAGPSSYNSPLHFGNGTRLTVT.

This clonotype was seen only a few times. The chain employs TRBV6-1 and TRBJ1-2; no clear D gene. CDR1 and CDR2 (germline): MNHNS, SASEGT. V lost 2 bases to trimming and J lost 4 bases, with 11 bases between them. This CDR3 is 14 amino acids long. The DNA for the CDR3 is TGTGCCAGCAGTGAACTTGGAGAGGGCTATGGCTACACCTTC. Translating it yields CASSELGEGYGYTF.

The chain links TRBV2 to TRBJ2-7; the D is unclear. CDR1 is SNHLY and CDR2 is FYNNEI in the germline V gene. V gave up 6 bases and J gave up 0 bases, with 18 bases separating them. This CDR3 is built from 16 residues. The CDR3 coding sequence is TGTGCCAGCAGGGGCAGGTCCGCCCTGAGCTCCTACGAGCAGTACTTC. It encodes CASRGRSALSSYEQYF.

This clonotype has more than one count but fewer than ten. This chain connects TRBV7-2 to TRBJ2-5; D is unresolved. Germline V CDR1 and CDR2: SGHTA, FQGNSA. The V gene lost 3 bases and the J gene lost 0 bases, with 5 bases spanning the gap. The CDR3 is 13 amino acids. The CDR3 loop reads CASSFEYQETQYF. The DNA of the CDR3 is TGTGCCAGCAGCTTCGAGTACCAAGAGACCCAGTACTTC.

This clonotype turned up a few times. This chain links TRBV20-1 with TRBJ2-7; 11 bases fit TRBD2. From germline, CDR1 is DFQATT and CDR2 SNEGSKA (reference sequence). CDR3 size: 15 residues. The ends lost 0 bases at V and 3 bases at J; junction bases unmatched: 4. CDR3 sequence: CSARDSSGGLYEQYF. The CDR3 DNA follows: TGCAGTGCTAGAGACTCTAGCGGGGGGCTCTACGAGCAGTACTTC.

Worth noting for this clonotype: The junction shows a germline mismatch at one end, possibly a read error. V and J are TRBV5-1 and TRBJ1-5; D possibly corresponds to TRBD1 (6 bases). The germline CDR1 and CDR2 sequences are SGHRS and YFSETQ. This CDR3 region has 15 residues. Here the CDR3 DNA reads TGCGTCAGCAGCTTGCGTCACAGGGGCAATCAGCCCCAGCATTTT. The encoded protein is CVSSLRHRGNQPQHF.

The chain joins TRBV11-3 to TRBJ1-1; D not certain. Germline V CDR1 and CDR2: SGHNT, YENEEA. The CDR3 spans 13 residues. Trimming removed 3 bases from V and 3 bases from J, with 8 bases in between. CDR3 loop: CASSLEPHTEAFF. The CDR3 nucleotides are TGTGCCAGCAGCTTGGAGCCCCACACTGAAGCTTTCTTT.

V usage is TRBV5-1 and J usage is TRBJ2-3; TRBD2 matches 13 bases. Germline lookup yields CDR1 SGHRS and CDR2 YFSETQ. The CDR3 extends over 16 amino acids. With V trimmed by 4 bases and J by 5 bases, 7 bases remained unmatched. This CDR3 reads CASSPGTSGAGDTQYF. The CDR3 bases are TGCGCCAGCAGCCCTGGGACTAGCGGGGCGGGAGATACGCAGTATTTT.

The chain carries TRBV18 and TRBJ2-7; 7 positions agree with TRBD1. Germline V gene sequence: CDR1 KGHSH, CDR2 LQKENI. The V and J ends lost 1 base and 6 bases, in that order; junction bases with no gene match: 15. CDR3 length equals 17 residues. In DNA, the CDR3 is TGTGCCAGCTCACCACGGCTCAGGGGGTACCCTAGGGTCGAGCAGTACTTC. This sequence encodes CASSPRLRGYPRVEQYF.

This chain joins TRBV20-1 and TRBJ1-2; 10 bases fit TRBD1. Germline V gives CDR1 DFQATT, CDR2 SNEGSKA (reference sequence). This CDR3 spans 18 amino acids. J gave up 1 base and V 3 bases, and 14 bases lay outside the gene matches. The CDR3 protein is CSASQPSGTGDSNYGYTF. DNA of the CDR3: TGCAGTGCTAGTCAACCTTCGGGGACAGGGGATAGTAACTATGGCTACACCTTC.

The chain links TRBV7-9 to TRBJ2-3; 7 nucleotides align to TRBD1. Looked up from germline, CDR1 is SEHNR and CDR2 is FQNEAQ (reference sequence). This CDR3 comprises 14 residues. Trimming took 5 bases from V and 13 from J; bases not matched to a gene: 15. CDR3 loop: CASSGQAKGLGEYF. The CDR3 region has the DNA TGTGCCAGCAGCGGACAGGCGAAGGGGCTTGGGGAGTATTTT. Full variable domain (rest looked up from reference TRBV7-9 and TRBJ2-3): DTGVSQNPRHKITKRGQNVTFRCDPISEHNRLYWYRQTLGQGPEFLTYFQNEAQLEKSRLLSDRFSAERPKGSFSTLEIQRTEQGDSAMYLCASSGQAKGLGEYFGPGTRLTVL.

The V and J genes are TRBV12-3 or TRBV12-4 and TRBJ2-1, with 9 bases aligning to TRBD1. This CDR3 comprises 15 residues. V was pared by 5 bases and J by 3 bases, with 5 bases of the junction left unmatched. CDR3: CASSRAGQGYNEQFF. CDR3 nucleotides: TGTGCCAGCAGTCGGGCGGGACAGGGCTACAATGAGCAGTTCTTC.

This clonotype was recorded a few times. V and J are TRBV20-1 and TRBJ2-7; D is unclear. Deletions cut 3 bases from V and 3 bases from J, with 9 bases between. This CDR3 spans 12 amino acids. Per germline, CDR1 DFQATT and CDR2 SNEGSKA (reference sequence). The CDR3 DNA reads as TGCAGTGCTAGTGCTACTGTCTACGAGCAGTACTTC. It codes for CSASATVYEQYF.

This clonotype was counted once. The chain uses TRBV20-1 and TRBJ2-4; weak D call: TRBD2 (5 bases). Germline V gene sequence: CDR1 DFQATT, CDR2 SNEGSKA (reference sequence). The CDR3 consists of 12 residues. This chain's CDR3 is CSAPGTKNIQYF. The CDR3, as DNA: TGCAGCGCGCCCGGGACCAAAAACATTCAGTACTTC.

J is TRBJ2-7 and V is TRBV5-1; no firm D call. The CDR3 has 15 residues. The V end was cut by 0 bases, the J end by 0 bases, with 10 bases between. In germline, CDR1 is SGHRS, CDR2 YFSETQ. CDR3 sequence (DNA): TGCGCCAGCAGCTTGGCTTCCGACGCCTCCTACGAGCAGTACTTC. Its translation is CASSLASDASYEQYF.

The J gene is TRBJ1-5, the V gene TRBV12-3 or TRBV12-4; D is undetermined. The CDR3 is 15 residues long. V lost 5 bases, J lost 2 bases, and 13 bases lay in between. CDR3 region: CASSPAPAGNQPQHF. The CDR3, as DNA: TGTGCCAGCAGTCCCGCCCCGGCTGGCAATCAGCCCCAGCATTTT.

The gene calls are TRBV5-1 and TRBJ2-2; D perhaps matches TRBD1 (6 bases). Between the trimmed V and J ends, which lost 5 bases and 4 bases, there was a span of 18 bases. Per germline, CDR1 SGHRS and CDR2 YFSETQ. The CDR3 has 16 residues. The CDR3 sequence is CASRWGQGPRTGELFF. CDR3 bases: TGCGCCAGCAGATGGGGGCAGGGGCCGCGCACCGGGGAGCTGTTTTTT.

This clonotype was found a few times. The CDR3 protein is CAISEPSGSLTDTQYF. The CDR3 DNA sequence: TGTGCCATCAGTGAGCCGAGCGGGTCCCTCACAGATACGCAGTATTTT. J is TRBJ2-3 and V is TRBV10-3; a weak D match, TRBD2 (6 bases). CDR1 is ENHRY and CDR2 is SYGVKD in the germline V gene. The CDR3 has 16 residues. V lost 2 bases to trimming and J lost 2 bases, with 14 bases between them.